This T cell receptor beta chain was profiled in a study of cytomegalovirus exposure and HLA in healthy donors. This clone was counted a single time. Its antigen remains unknown. Points from the study as a whole: A missense variant in DCLRE1C was later tied to TCR beta V- and J-gene trimming. Whilst most TCR sequences proved rare, a subset of public TCRs occurred across many donors. Per published reports, the classifier diagnosed cytomegalovirus status with high specificity and sensitivity. Presence/absence analyses took donor sequencing depth as roughly uniform.

Trimming pared 10 bases from V and 1 base from J, leaving 12 bases between. The germline V gene encodes CDR1 MNHEY and CDR2 SVGAGI. The CDR3 covers 13 residues. PCR was performed using 60 Vbeta and 13 Jbeta primers. Sequencing used immunoSEQ multiplex PCR; TCRdb keeps in-frame clones, though not all of them. The sample yields hundreds of thousands of clones, around nine tenths seen once. The rearrangement links TRBV6-5 to TRBJ2-3; D gene unclear. Sequenced: PBMCs. The receptor comes from a young woman in good health and CMV-seronegative. CDR3 loop: CATLLGGTDTQYF. Written as DNA, the CDR3 is TGTGCCACACTCCTAGGAGGCACAGATACGCAGTATTTT.